The 10 T cell receptor beta chains in this list originate from one sample, sequenced in a study of blood T cell repertoires in COVID-19. The assay was immunoSEQ multiplex PCR, and TCRdb's table has in-frame clones only and misses some. The sample contains roughly 160,000 clones, approximately 90% of which appear only once. Sequenced input: peripheral blood. These receptors were collected from a young man with COVID-19, enrolled during active disease.

The V and J genes are TRBV5-8 and TRBJ2-6; 11 bases fit TRBD2. CDR1 and CDR2 (germline): SGHTS, YDEGEE. The CDR3 extends over 18 amino acids. V was clipped by 4 bases and J by 0 bases; unmatched bases: 6. The CDR3 region has the DNA TGTGCCAGCAGCCACGTTAGCGGGAGGGCCTCTGGGGCCAACGTCCTGACTTTC. The encoded protein is CASSHVSGRASGANVLTF.

This rearrangement joins TRBV28 to TRBJ2-7, with 9 bases matching TRBD1. V gave up 3 bases and J gave up 4 bases; unmatched junction bases: 4. Germline values: CDR1 MDHEN, CDR2 SYDVKM. The CDR3 extends over 14 amino acids. The CDR3 coding sequence is TGTGCCAGCAGTTTCGATGGGACAGGGTACGAGCAGTACTTC. Its protein is CASSFDGTGYEQYF.

The chain carries TRBV5-5 and TRBJ1-1; D gene ambiguous. The CDR3 loop spans 13 amino acids. Germline V lookup: CDR1 SGHKS, CDR2 YYEKEE (reference sequence). Trimming removed 2 bases at V and 3 bases at J, with 8 bases between. CDR3 sequence reads: CASSFTAYTEAFF. The CDR3 DNA sequence: TGTGCCAGCAGCTTCACAGCATACACTGAAGCTTTCTTT.

This chain uses TRBV28 with TRBJ1-5, with TRBD1 identical over 9 bases. There are 14 residues in the CDR3. Per the germline V gene, CDR1 is MDHEN and CDR2 is SYDVKM. J gave up 5 bases and V 4 bases, and 3 bases lay outside the gene matches. CDR3 in amino acids: CASSWGQGHQPQHF. CDR3 DNA: TGTGCCAGCAGTTGGGGACAGGGTCATCAGCCCCAGCATTTT. Complete variable domain (other parts from reference TRBV28 and TRBJ1-5): DVKVTQSSRYLVKRTGEKVFLECVQDMDHENMFWYRQDPGLGLRLIYFSYDVKMKEKGDIPEGYSVSREKKERFSLILESASTNQTSMYLCASSWGQGHQPQHFGDGTRLSIL.

The V and J genes are TRBV19 and TRBJ2-1; D perhaps matches TRBD1 (5 bases). CDR1 and CDR2 from the germline V gene are LNHDA and SQIVND (reference sequence). This CDR3 contains 16 residues. Between the trimmed V and J ends, which lost 8 bases and 6 bases, there was a span of 23 bases. This chain's CDR3 is CASGATRVPLFNEQFF. For the CDR3, the DNA is TGTGCCAGTGGCGCCACCAGGGTCCCCCTTTTCAATGAGCAGTTCTTC.

This clone was found a few times. The V call is TRBV10-3, the J call TRBJ1-2; 11 nucleotides agree with TRBD1. Germline lookup yields CDR1 ENHRY and CDR2 SYGVKD. The ends lost 4 bases at V and 6 bases at J; junction bases unmatched: 1. The CDR3 loop spans 13 amino acids. The CDR3 nucleotides are TGTGCCATCAGTGTGGGACAGGGGGATGGCTACACCTTC. This gives the protein CAISVGQGDGYTF.

V usage is TRBV5-6 and J usage is TRBJ2-4; a possible D gene is TRBD1 (6 bases). Per germline, CDR1 SGHDT and CDR2 YYEEEE. V was pared by 2 bases and J by 12 bases, with 18 bases between. The CDR3 has 14 residues. The CDR3 DNA reads TGTGCCAGCAGCTTAGCGGTTTTCAGGGGCGATCAGTACTTC. It translates to CASSLAVFRGDQYF.

This rearrangement joins TRBV5-1 to TRBJ2-1; D not certain. There are 13 residues in the CDR3. Looked up from germline, CDR1 is SGHRS and CDR2 is YFSETQ. V was pared by 2 bases and J by 5 bases, with 8 bases between. The CDR3 is CASSFGRNNEQFF. The CDR3 nucleotides read TGCGCCAGCAGCTTTGGTAGAAACAATGAGCAGTTCTTC.

CDR3 bases: TGTGCCAGCAGCGACAGGACCACAGATACGCAGTATTTT. This translates into CASSDRTTDTQYF. This sequence joins TRBV27 and TRBJ2-3; possibly TRBD1 for D (6 bases). The V gene lost 6 bases and the J gene lost 2 bases, with 9 bases spanning the gap. Germline assignment: CDR1 MNHEY and CDR2 SMNVEV (reference sequence). This CDR3 region has 13 residues.

This rearrangement joins TRBV2 to TRBJ1-5, with D tentatively TRBD1 (6 bases). The CDR3 extends over 14 amino acids. Germline V gives CDR1 SNHLY, CDR2 FYNNEI. V lost 6 bases and J lost 1, with 10 bases in between. CDR3 region: CASRGRGSNQPQHF. In DNA, the CDR3 is TGTGCCAGCAGGGGGAGGGGGAGCAATCAGCCCCAGCATTTT. The full variable domain, in which reference TRBV2 and TRBJ1-5 provide the parts outside the CDR3, is EPEVTQTPSHQVTQMGQEVILRCVPISNHLYFYWYRQILGQKVEFLVSFYNNEISEKSEIFDDQFSVERPDGSNFTLKIRSTKLEDSAMYFCASRGRGSNQPQHFGDGTRLSIL.